Below are 9 T cell receptor beta chains sequenced from a single sample in a study of CD8+ T cells in alopecia areata. RNA was isolated and reverse transcribed to cDNA, the sequencing template. Assay used: immunoSEQ multiplex PCR; TCRdb lists only in-frame clones, some missing. This sample has roughly 190,000 clones, with roughly three fifths found just once. The treatment here: oral pan-JAK inhibitor, 5-10 mg twice daily. Sequences were derived from CD4+ T cells sorted from blood, sampled between weeks 49 and 50, from a patient treated with tofacitinib. The receptors here all came from a human donor with alopecia areata.

The genes are TRBV7-9 and TRBJ2-2; D tentatively reads TRBD1 or TRBD2 (5 bases each). Germline V gives CDR1 SEHNR, CDR2 FQNEAQ (reference sequence). The CDR3 consists of 15 residues. Trimming removed 6 bases from V and 8 bases from J, with 19 bases in between. CDR3 residues: CASSTGTLVIGELFF. CDR3 DNA: TGTGCCAGCAGTACCGGGACCCTCGTTATAGGGGAGCTGTTTTTT. The whole variable domain, filled in from reference TRBV7-9 and TRBJ2-2, reads DTGVSQNPRHKITKRGQNVTFRCDPISEHNRLYWYRQTLGQGPEFLTYFQNEAQLEKSRLLSDRFSAERPKGSFSTLEIQRTEQGDSAMYLCASSTGTLVIGELFFGEGSRLTVL.

J is TRBJ2-7 and V is TRBV30; 11 bases match TRBD2. Germline V gene lookup returns CDR1 GTSNPN and CDR2 SVGIG (reference sequence). The CDR3 contains 13 residues. Losses at the gene ends were 6 bases for V and 6 bases for J; bases not matched to a gene: 7. The CDR3 is CACSGTSGSEQYF. CDR3 in DNA: TGTGCCTGCTCCGGGACTAGCGGTTCCGAGCAGTACTTC.

This chain joins TRBV9 and TRBJ1-6; D unresolved. The V gene lost 2 bases and the J gene lost 9 bases, with 12 bases spanning the gap. This CDR3 region has 14 residues. In germline, CDR1 is SGDLS, CDR2 YYNGEE. The CDR3 sequence: CASSVRSGSSPLHF. CDR3 in DNA: TGTGCCAGCAGCGTCAGGAGCGGGTCTTCACCCCTCCACTTT.

The chain uses TRBV18 and TRBJ2-3; no clear D gene. This CDR3 contains 14 residues. V lost 0 bases to trimming and J lost 1 base, with 5 bases between them. CDR1 and CDR2 from the germline V gene are KGHSH and LQKENI. This CDR3 is CASSPPTGTDTQYF. The CDR3 coding sequence is TGTGCCAGCTCACCACCCACCGGCACAGATACGCAGTATTTT.

The chain combines TRBV10-3 with TRBJ1-1, with D possibly being TRBD1 (5 bases). The germline CDR1 and CDR2 sequences are ENHRY and SYGVKD. This CDR3 contains 14 residues. The ends were cut back, 4 bases at V and 0 bases at J, with 9 bases in the middle. CDR3 coding DNA: TGTGCCATCAGTGGCGGGGGGATGAACACTGAAGCTTTCTTT. This codes for CAISGGGMNTEAFF.

V and J are TRBV4-3 and TRBJ2-5; maybe TRBD2 (6 bases). Trimming cost V 4 bases and J 4 bases, with 16 bases left between them. Germline V gene sequence: CDR1 LGHNA, CDR2 YSLEER. The CDR3 is made up of 15 amino acids. In DNA form, the CDR3 reads TGCGCCAGCAGCCCCTCGGGACTCACCATAGAGACCCAGTACTTC. It codes for CASSPSGLTIETQYF.

This clone was detected only a few times. The V call is TRBV7-3, the J call TRBJ2-2; 7 positions match TRBD1. CDR3 length: 15 residues. Germline V CDR1 and CDR2: SGHTA, FQGTGA. With V trimmed by 5 bases and J by 1 base, 4 bases remained unmatched. CDR3: CASSLDRVNTGELFF. The CDR3 coding sequence is TGTGCCAGCAGCCTTGACAGGGTGAACACCGGGGAGCTGTTTTTT.

J is TRBJ2-2 and V is TRBV5-1; 8 bases fit TRBD2. Germline loops: CDR1 SGHRS, CDR2 YFSETQ. V lost 3 bases and J lost 6; bases outside the gene matches: 1. CDR3 length: 13 amino acids. This CDR3 is CASSSTSAGELFF. In DNA form, the CDR3 reads TGCGCCAGCAGCTCGACTAGCGCCGGGGAGCTGTTTTTT.

This clone turned up a few times. The J gene is TRBJ2-3, the V gene TRBV7-8, with 9 bases aligning to TRBD2. Losses at the gene ends were 6 bases for V and 0 bases for J; bases not matched to a gene: 13. The CDR3 is made up of 18 amino acids. Germline-derived CDR1 and CDR2 are SGHVS and FQNEAQ. The DNA for the CDR3 is TGTGCCAGCAGGCAAATACCCGGGCTAGCGGGGAGCACAGATACGCAGTATTTT. As protein: CASRQIPGLAGSTDTQYF.